This T cell receptor (beta chain) is drawn from a study of beta chain features in type 1 diabetes. Study at large: The patients were much like the healthy donors in age, gender and cell yields. Study conclusions and caveats: The cDNA sequencing approach could over-represent high-TCR-expressing cells.

Expressed TCRB transcripts were sequenced because the entire RNA isolate underwent reverse transcription. Approximately 3.7 million reads per sample on average were obtained from naive, central memory and regulatory T cell samples. Libraries were prepared by immunoSEQ multiplex PCR; TCRdb keeps only in-frame clonotypes and omits some of them. The sample lists 900,000 or so clones; under 20% were seen once. Trimming removed 3 bases from V and 4 bases from J; junction bases left unmatched: 4. The CDR3 totals 16 residues. Germline V gene data show CDR1 as LNHDA and CDR2 as SQIVND (reference sequence). This clone was detected only a few times. Its antigen is still unknown. Sort purity for all populations was recorded as exceeding 98%.

Material for sequencing was naive CD4+ T cells from blood. The sequence was collected from a woman aged 18-29 years in good health. J is TRBJ2-1 and V is TRBV19, with 12 bases identical to TRBD2. The CDR3: CASSIETSGGYNEQFF. CDR3 nucleotide sequence: TGTGCCAGTAGTATCGAGACTAGCGGGGGTTACAATGAGCAGTTCTTC. The full variable domain, in which reference TRBV19 and TRBJ2-1 provide the parts outside the CDR3, is DGGITQSPKYLFRKEGQNVTLSCEQNLNHDAMYWYRQDPGQGLRLIYYSQIVNDFQKGDIAEGYSVSREKKESFPLTVTSAQKNPTAFYLCASSIETSGGYNEQFFGPGTRLTVL.